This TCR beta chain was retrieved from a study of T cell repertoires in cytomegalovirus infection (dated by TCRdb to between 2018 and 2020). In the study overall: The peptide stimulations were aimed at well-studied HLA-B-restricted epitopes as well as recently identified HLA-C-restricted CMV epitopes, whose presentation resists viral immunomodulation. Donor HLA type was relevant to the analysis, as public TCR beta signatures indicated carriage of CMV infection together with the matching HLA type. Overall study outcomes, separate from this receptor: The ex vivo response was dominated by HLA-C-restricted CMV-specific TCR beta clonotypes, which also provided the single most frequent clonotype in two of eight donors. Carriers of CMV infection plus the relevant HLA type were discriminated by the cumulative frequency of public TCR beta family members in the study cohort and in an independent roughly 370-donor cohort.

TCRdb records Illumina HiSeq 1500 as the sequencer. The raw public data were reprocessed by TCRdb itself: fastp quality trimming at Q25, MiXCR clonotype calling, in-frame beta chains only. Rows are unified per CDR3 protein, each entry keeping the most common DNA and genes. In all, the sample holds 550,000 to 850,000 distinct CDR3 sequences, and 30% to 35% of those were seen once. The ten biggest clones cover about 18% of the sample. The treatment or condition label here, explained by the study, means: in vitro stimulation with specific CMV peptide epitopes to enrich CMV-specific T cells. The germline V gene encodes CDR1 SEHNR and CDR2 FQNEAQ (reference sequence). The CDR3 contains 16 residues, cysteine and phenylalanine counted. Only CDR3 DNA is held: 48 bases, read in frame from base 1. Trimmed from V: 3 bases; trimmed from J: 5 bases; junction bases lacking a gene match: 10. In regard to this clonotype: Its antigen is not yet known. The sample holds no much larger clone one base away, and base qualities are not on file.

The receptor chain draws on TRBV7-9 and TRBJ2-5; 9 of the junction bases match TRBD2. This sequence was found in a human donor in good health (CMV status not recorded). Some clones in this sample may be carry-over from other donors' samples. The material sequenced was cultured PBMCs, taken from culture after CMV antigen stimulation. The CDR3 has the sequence CASSFSGGASGETQYF. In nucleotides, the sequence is TGTGCCAGCAGCTTTAGCGGGGGAGCGTCGGGTGAGACCCAGTACTTC. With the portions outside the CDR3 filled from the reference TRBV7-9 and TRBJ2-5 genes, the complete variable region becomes DTGVSQNPRHKITKRGQNVTFRCDPISEHNRLYWYRQTLGQGPEFLTYFQNEAQLEKSRLLSDRFSAERPKGSFSTLEIQRTEQGDSAMYLCASSFSGGASGETQYFGPGTRLLVL.